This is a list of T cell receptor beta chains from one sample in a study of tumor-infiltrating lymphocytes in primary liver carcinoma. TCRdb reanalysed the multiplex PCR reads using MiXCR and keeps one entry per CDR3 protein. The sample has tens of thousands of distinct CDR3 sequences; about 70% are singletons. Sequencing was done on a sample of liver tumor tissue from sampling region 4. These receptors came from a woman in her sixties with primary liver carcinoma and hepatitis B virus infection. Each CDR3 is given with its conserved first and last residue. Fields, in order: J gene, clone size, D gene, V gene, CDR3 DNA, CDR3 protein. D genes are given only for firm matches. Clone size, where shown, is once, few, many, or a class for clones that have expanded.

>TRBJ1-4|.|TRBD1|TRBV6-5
TGTGCCAGGAGTTACAGGGGCGGGCGTGAAAAACTGCTTTTT
CARSYRGGREKLLF
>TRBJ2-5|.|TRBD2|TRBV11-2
TGTGCCAGTAGCGGTCGACTAGTGGGAGGGCCGTCAGGAGAGACCCAGTACTTC
CASSGRLVGGPSGETQYF
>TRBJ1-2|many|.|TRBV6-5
TGTGCCAGCAGTTACTCACCAGACAAAGCAGATGGCTACACCTTC
CASSYSPDKADGYTF
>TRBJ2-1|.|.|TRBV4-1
TGCGCCAACAGCGCTGAGGCGATTAGCTGGAGTGAGCAGTTCTTC
CANSAEAISWSEQFF
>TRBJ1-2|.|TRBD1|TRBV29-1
TGCAGCGTTGAAGACCAAGGAGACAGGGGGCTCCACTGCTACACCTTC
CSVEDQGDRGLHCYTF
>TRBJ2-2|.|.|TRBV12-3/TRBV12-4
TGTGCCAGCAGCCTTCCGGCGCAAACGAACACCGGGGAGCTGTTTTTT
CASSLPAQTNTGELFF
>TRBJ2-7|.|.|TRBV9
TGTGTCAGCAGCGTAGGAGGAGGGGGGGCCTACGAGCAGTACTTC
CVSSVGGGGAYEQYF
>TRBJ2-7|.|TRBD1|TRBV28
TGTGCCAGCAGTCCTGAGGACAGGGCCTACGAGCAGTACTTC
CASSPEDRAYEQYF
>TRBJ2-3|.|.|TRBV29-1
TGTAGCGTTGACGGGACCAGCGTAGAGGGGAGAGATACGCAGTATTTT
CSVDGTSVEGRDTQYF
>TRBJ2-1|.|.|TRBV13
TGTGTCAGCAGCTTAGGGCTACGGGGTGCGGGATGGAATGAGCAGTTCTTC
CVSSLGLRGAGWNEQFF
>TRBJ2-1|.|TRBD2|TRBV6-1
TGTGCCAGCAGTGCGACTAGCGGGGAATACAATGAACAGTTCTTC
CASSATSGEYNEQFF
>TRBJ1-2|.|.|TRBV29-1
TGCAACGTTGAAGATCCCTGGGACCGGCTTGGCTACACCTTC
CNVEDPWDRLGYTF
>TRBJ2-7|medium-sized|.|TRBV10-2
TGCGCCAGCAGTGACTGGGCAGGATTATACGAGCAGTACTTC
CASSDWAGLYEQYF
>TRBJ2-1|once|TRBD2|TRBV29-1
TGCGGCGTTGAGTGGACTAGGTACAATGAGCAGTCCTTC
CGVEWTRYNEQSF
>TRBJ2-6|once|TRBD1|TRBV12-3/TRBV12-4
TGTCCCAGCAGTCCGGGACAGGGGATCTCTGGGGCCAACGTCTTGACTTTC
CPSSPGQGISGANVLTF
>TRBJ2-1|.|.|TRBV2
TGTGCCAGCCGGACACGGGCAATGGACAATGAGCAGTTCTTC
CASRTRAMDNEQFF
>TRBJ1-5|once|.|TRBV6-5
TGTGCCAGCAGTTACGCGGGGCTAGGTCAGTCCCAGCATTTT
CASSYAGLGQSQHF
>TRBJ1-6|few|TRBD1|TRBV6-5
TGTGCCAGCAGTTACAGTCCGACAGGGGGCCTTTCACCCCTCCGCTTC
CASSYSPTGGLSPLRF
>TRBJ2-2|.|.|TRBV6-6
TGTGCCAACAGCCTGGTCAGGGGCGAGGCAGTCGGGGAGCTGTTTTTT
CANSLVRGEAVGELFF
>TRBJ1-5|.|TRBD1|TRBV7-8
TGTGCCAACAGCTTGGGAAGACAGGGTTTTAGCAACCAGCCCCAGCATTTT
CANSLGRQGFSNQPQHF
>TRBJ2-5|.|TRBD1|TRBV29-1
TGCGGCGTTGAGACAGGGGGCGCGGAGACCCAATACTTC
CGVETGGAETQYF
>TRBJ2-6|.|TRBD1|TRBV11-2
TGTGCCAGCAGCTTAGGGGGCACAGGGGCCAACGTCCTGTCATTC
CASSLGGTGANVLSF
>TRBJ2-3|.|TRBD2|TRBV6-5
TGTGCCAGCAGAGAGATAGCGGGAGGGCGGTGGGACACGCAGTATTTT
CASREIAGGRWDTQYF
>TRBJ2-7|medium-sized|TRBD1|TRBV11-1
TGTGCCAGCAGCCCAGGACAGGCCAGCTACGAGCAGTACTTC
CASSPGQASYEQYF
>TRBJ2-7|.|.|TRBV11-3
TGTGCCAGCATCACCCGCGGGACATTACCTTCCTACGAGCAGTACTTC
CASITRGTLPSYEQYF
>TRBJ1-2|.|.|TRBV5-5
TGTGCCAGCAACTTGGTAGGGATCAGTAACTATGGCTACACCTTC
CASNLVGISNYGYTF
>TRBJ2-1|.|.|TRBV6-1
TGTGCCAGCAGTGAAGAAACCAGGGGCGATCTACAAAATGAGCAGTTCTTC
CASSEETRGDLQNEQFF
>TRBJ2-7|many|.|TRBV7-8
TGTGCCAGCAGCTTAATTATAAACACCTACGAGCAGTACTTC
CASSLIINTYEQYF
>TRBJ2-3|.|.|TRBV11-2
TGTACCAGCAGTCCACAGAGGGGGGGCTTAGATATGCAGTATTTT
CTSSPQRGGLDMQYF
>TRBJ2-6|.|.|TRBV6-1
TGTGCCAGCAATGAAAGGCAGGCTGGGGCCAACGTCCTGACCTTC
CASNERQAGANVLTF
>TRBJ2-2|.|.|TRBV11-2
TGCGCCAGCAGGAGCGCCGGGGAGCCGTTTTTT
CASRSAGEPFF
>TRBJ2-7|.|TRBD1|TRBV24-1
TGTGCCTCCAGTGATTCGTGGACAGGGACCTACGAGCAGTACTTC
CASSDSWTGTYEQYF
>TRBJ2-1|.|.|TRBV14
TGTGCCAGCGGCCAAAGGGGGACGGGTGAGCGGCTCTTC
CASGQRGTGERLF
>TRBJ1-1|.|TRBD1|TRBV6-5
TGTGTCAGCGTAGCAGTTACTCACCAGACAGGGGGCGCTTGTGTCACTGAAGCTTTCTTT
CVSVAVTHQTGGACVTEAFF
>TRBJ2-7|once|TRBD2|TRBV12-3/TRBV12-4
TGTGCCAGCAGTAAGCAACTAGCGGGAGTCGAGCAGTACTTC
CASSKQLAGVEQYF
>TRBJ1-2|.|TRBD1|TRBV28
TGTGCCAGCAGTTTTTCCCATACAGGGGTGGTTGGAGGCTACACCTTC
CASSFSHTGVVGGYTF
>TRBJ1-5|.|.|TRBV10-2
TGCGCCGGCAGTGAGTCATCTAGCGATCAGCCCCAGCATTTC
CAGSESSSDQPQHF
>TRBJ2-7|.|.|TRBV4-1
TGCGCTAGCAGCCAACGGGGAGAATACGAGCAGTACTTC
CASSQRGEYEQYF
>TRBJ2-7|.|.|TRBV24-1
TGTGCCACCAGTGTTAGTACCGCGGGTCACGAGCAGTACTTC
CATSVSTAGHEQYF
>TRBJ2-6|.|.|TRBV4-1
TGCGCCAGCAGCCAAGATAGCGGCTCTGGGGCCGACGTCCTGGCTTTC
CASSQDSGSGADVLAF
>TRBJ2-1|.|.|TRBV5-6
TGTGCCAGCAGCGTACGGGACTTTCTATTAAGCTCCTACAATGAACGGTTCTTC
CASSVRDFLLSSYNERFF
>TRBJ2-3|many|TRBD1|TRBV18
TGTGCCAGCTCACCACGACAGGGATTGAGTTACGACACAGATACGCAGTATTTT
CASSPRQGLSYDTDTQYF
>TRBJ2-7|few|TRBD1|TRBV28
TGTGCCAGCAGTTCCCATGGACAGGTACGGTACGAGCAGTACTTC
CASSSHGQVRYEQYF
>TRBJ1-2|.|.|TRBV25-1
TGTGCCAGCAGGCCCTCGACGGGCCCTAACTATGGCTACACCTTC
CASRPSTGPNYGYTF
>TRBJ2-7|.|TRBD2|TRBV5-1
TGCGCCAGCGGCTCAGGGACTAGCGTCGGTCACGAGCAGTATTTC
CASGSGTSVGHEQYF
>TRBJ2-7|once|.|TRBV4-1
TGCGCCAACAGCCAAGCTGCACTTCCGGCCTACGAGCAGTACTTC
CANSQAALPAYEQYF
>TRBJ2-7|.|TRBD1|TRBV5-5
TGTGACAGCAGCCCCAGGACAGGGGGAGCCTCCTACGAGCAGTACTTC
CDSSPRTGGASYEQYF
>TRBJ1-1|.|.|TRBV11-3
TGTGTCAGTTCTGGAGGGGGAGGCACTGAAGCTTTCTTT
CVSSGGGGTEAFF
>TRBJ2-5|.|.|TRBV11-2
TGTGCCAGTAGCTTATCGTTAGTGGGAGAGACCCAGTACTTC
CASSLSLVGETQYF
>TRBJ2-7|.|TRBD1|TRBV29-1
TGCAGGGTTGTGACAGGGGAGCCGTACAAGCAGTACTTC
CRVVTGEPYKQYF
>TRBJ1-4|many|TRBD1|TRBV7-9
TGTGCCAGCAGCCCACAGGGGGCTAATGAAAAACTGTTTTTT
CASSPQGANEKLFF
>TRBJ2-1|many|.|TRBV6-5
TGTGCCAGCAGGGGCCGGGGGCTGGGCAATGAGCAGTTCTTC
CASRGRGLGNEQFF
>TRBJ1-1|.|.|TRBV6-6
TGTGCAAGCTTTAGGGAGGGGGAAGCTTTCTTT
CASFREGEAFF
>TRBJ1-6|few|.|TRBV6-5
TGTGCCAGCAGTTACTCCGGCGGATACACTTGGGGTTCACCCCTCCACTTT
CASSYSGGYTWGSPLHF
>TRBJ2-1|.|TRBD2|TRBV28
TGTGCCACCAGTTTATCAGCGGGAGGCTTTTACAATGATCAGTTCTTC
CATSLSAGGFYNDQFF
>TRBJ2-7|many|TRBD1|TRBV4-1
TGCGCCAGCAGCCAAGATCTTAGGGGGCAATACGAGCAGTACTTC
CASSQDLRGQYEQYF
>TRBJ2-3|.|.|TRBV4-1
TGCGCCAGCAGCCAAGTGGGGTGGAGCAATCGGCCCCAGTATTTT
CASSQVGWSNRPQYF
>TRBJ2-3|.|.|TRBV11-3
TGTGCTAGCAGCTTAGTGCCAGGAGGTATAGATACGCAGTATTTT
CASSLVPGGIDTQYF